The rows below give T cell receptor beta chains drawn from one sample of a study of OX40 agonist ivuxolimab in advanced cancers. Data came from immunoSEQ multiplex PCR; TCRdb stores just in-frame clones and leaves some out. The profile shows 70,000 to 95,000 clones, around four fifths of them singletons. The source material was CD4+ or CD8+ T cells sorted from blood, sampled in a trial of the OX40 agonist ivuxolimab. The receptors here all came from an adult with an advanced solid tumor such as melanoma, head and neck, liver or kidney cancer. Each CDR3 is given with its conserved first and last residue.

v_gene	j_gene	CDR3aa
TRBV4-2	TRBJ1-2	CASSQEEQATNYGYTF
TRBV5-6	TRBJ1-5	CASSLQGAEVNQPQHF
TRBV6-1	TRBJ2-1	CASHHRTSYNEQFF
TRBV5-1	TRBJ2-7	CASSPAGGGLEQYF
TRBV30	TRBJ1-1	CAWSVGGRTEAFF
TRBV30	TRBJ1-1	CAWGRDHTEAFF
TRBV11-2	TRBJ2-3	CASSLDRGGDTQYF
TRBV4-1	TRBJ2-2	CAAKGLGTGGTGELFF
TRBV14	TRBJ2-2	CASSHYTGFAGADTGELFF
TRBV28	TRBJ1-2	CSTSGQIGFNYGYTF
TRBV4-1	TRBJ1-2	CASSQGVQGTGSSYTF
TRBV7-9	TRBJ1-3	CASSRDTGNTIYF
TRBV10-3	TRBJ2-2	CAIRSGTHPGELFF
TRBV28	TRBJ1-6	CASSKGPRISDSPLHF
TRBV9	TRBJ2-1	CASSPGSAEQFF
TRBV6-5	TRBJ2-3	CASSSHSDGTDTQYF
TRBV10-3	TRBJ1-6	CAISESTGDRRNSPLHF
TRBV7-9	TRBJ1-3	CASSLPTANLGNTIYF
TRBV18	TRBJ2-7	CASSFRGGLGAYEQYF
TRBV5-1	TRBJ2-1	CASSPEGHEQFF
TRBV20-1	TRBJ2-3	CSAIETDTQYF
TRBV11-2	TRBJ2-7	CASSPRVGDEQYF
TRBV27	TRBJ1-2	CASSLSFGPRDRGDYGYTF
TRBV6-5	TRBJ1-6	CASTRGPSPLHF
TRBV5-5	TRBJ2-7	CASSLVGGYYEQYF